This TCR beta chain was documented in a study of shared clonotypes between healthy human individuals. General study findings and limits: Relative to their counterparts shared across all four donors, non-shared clonotypes exhibited diminished generation probabilities.

Memory CD4+ cells were the fraction left after CD45RA+ naive selection. The germline V gene has CDR1 SNHLY and CDR2 FYNNEI. The CDR3 runs 11 residues. Trimming took off 8 bases at V and 7 bases at J, with 12 bases between the two ends. Sequencing was performed with immunoSEQ multiplex PCR; in TCRdb, only in-frame clones are kept and a portion is missing. The data hold about 2.3 million clones, with around 90% observed a single time. Notes on this clone: The antigen remains unidentified.

The chain joins TRBV2 to TRBJ2-7; D remains ambiguous. The sequence was obtained from a man between 18 and 29 years old in good health. Some clones in this sample may be carry-over from other donors' samples. Input material: naive CD4+ T cells from PBMCs. The subset: CD45RA+ positively selected. CDR3 protein: CASRSIGEQYF. CDR3 bases: TGTGCCAGCCGGTCAATTGGAGAGCAGTACTTC.